This TCR beta chain emerged from a study of long-term antiretroviral therapy in people with HIV. Overall study results and limits: Repertoire dominance by clones expanded before ART was seen at all time points. Repertoires in HIV (unlike those of controls) had narrower CDR3 length ranges.

The assay used was immunoSEQ (version v3.0), run at survey level. Assay used: immunoSEQ multiplex PCR; TCRdb lists only in-frame clones, some missing. This sample has approximately 29,000 clones, with over 75% found just once. V was trimmed by 8 bases and J by 0 bases, leaving 13 bases between them. Germline CDR1 and CDR2: MNHEY and SVGAGI. This CDR3 region has 15 residues. Details on this clone: What it binds is not known.

This TCR was sampled from a man younger than 35 with HIV. The chain has TRBV6-5 and TRBJ1-4; D unclear. Sequences were derived from unsorted PBMCs, sampled 1.5 years before starting antiretroviral therapy. The CDR3 bases are TGTGCCAGCCGACAAATTAAAGCAACTAATGAAAAACTGTTTTTT. This sequence encodes CASRQIKATNEKLFF.